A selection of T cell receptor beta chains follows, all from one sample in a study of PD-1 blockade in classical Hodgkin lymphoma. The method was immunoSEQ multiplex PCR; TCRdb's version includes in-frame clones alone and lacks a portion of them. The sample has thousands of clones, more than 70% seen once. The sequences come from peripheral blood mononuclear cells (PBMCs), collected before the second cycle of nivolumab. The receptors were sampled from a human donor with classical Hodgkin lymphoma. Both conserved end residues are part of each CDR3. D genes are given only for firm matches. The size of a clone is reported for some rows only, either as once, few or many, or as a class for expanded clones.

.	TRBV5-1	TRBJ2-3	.	CASSDSGGDTQYF	TGCGCCAGCAGCGACAGTGGGGGCGATACGCAGTATTTT
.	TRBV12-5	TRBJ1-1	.	CASGIGFGAFF	TGTGCTAGTGGCATAGGCTTTGGGGCTTTCTTT
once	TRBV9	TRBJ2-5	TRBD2	CASSGLLAGGLETQYF	TGTGCCAGCAGCGGACTACTAGCGGGGGGGCTGGAGACCCAGTACTTC
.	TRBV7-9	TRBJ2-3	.	CASSLDFWLVDTQYF	TGTGCCAGCAGCTTAGACTTCTGGTTGGTAGATACGCAGTATTTT
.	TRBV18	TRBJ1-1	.	CASSSSGRLSMNTEAFF	TGTGCCAGCTCATCCTCGGGGAGACTATCTATGAACACTGAAGCTTTCTTT
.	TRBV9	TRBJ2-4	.	CASSSSVRQTVVENIQYF	TGTGCCAGCAGCTCGTCGGTCCGCCAGACAGTGGTCGAAAACATTCAGTACTTC
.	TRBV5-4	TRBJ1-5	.	CASSYANRVGGNQPQHF	TGTGCCAGCAGCTACGCAAACAGGGTTGGGGGCAATCAGCCCCAGCATTTT
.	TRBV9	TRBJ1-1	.	CASSVLLGGQAFF	TGTGCCAGCAGCGTTCTTCTAGGGGGGCAGGCTTTCTTT
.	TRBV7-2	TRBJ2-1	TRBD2	CASSLGLRGALYNEQFF	TGTGCCAGCAGCTTAGGGTTGCGGGGGGCCCTCTACAATGAGCAGTTCTTC
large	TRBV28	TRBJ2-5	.	CASSFTEQEAQYF	TGTGCCAGCAGTTTCACTGAACAAGAGGCCCAGTACTTC
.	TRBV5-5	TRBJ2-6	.	CASSPQGSGANVLTF	TGTGCCAGCAGCCCGCAGGGGTCTGGGGCCAACGTCCTGACTTTC
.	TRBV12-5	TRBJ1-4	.	CASGFRSTKLFF	TGTGCTAGTGGTTTCCGATCAACAAAACTGTTTTTT
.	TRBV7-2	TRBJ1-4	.	CASTLTGSNEKLFF	TGTGCCAGCACCTTAACAGGGTCAAATGAAAAACTGTTTTTT
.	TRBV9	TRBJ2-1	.	CASSTSGTSGYEQFF	TGTGCCAGCAGCACCTCCGGGACTTCCGGCTATGAGCAGTTCTTC
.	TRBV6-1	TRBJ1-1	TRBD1	CASSDQTGASTEAFF	TGTGCCAGCAGCGACCAGACAGGGGCGAGTACTGAAGCTTTCTTT
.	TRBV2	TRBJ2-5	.	CASSESGTKETQYF	TGTGCCAGCAGCGAATCCGGGACAAAAGAGACCCAGTACTTC